The rows below give T cell receptor beta chains drawn from one sample of a study of T-cell memory formation after mild COVID-19. TCRdb called the 5' RACE reads again in MiXCR, with one record for every CDR3 protein. The sample has around 250,000 distinct CDR3 sequences, around 15% seen once. The sequenced sample consisted of PBMCs or a T cell subset sorted from them (not recorded which). The receptor set was obtained from a man younger than 35 who had mild COVID-19 (a few samples of this study predate the infection). Cell type and time point are not known. The CDR3 runs from the conserved cysteine through the conserved F or W. Fields, in order: clone size, J gene, V gene, CDR3 protein. A clone size is listed for some rows: how often the clone was seen (once, few, many), or a class if it is expanded.

>.|TRBJ2-3|TRBV5-6
CASSPGTAAQIDTQYF
>few|TRBJ2-7|TRBV19
CASSTAGGREQYF
>few|TRBJ2-3|TRBV11-2
CASSPLGGASDTQYF
>.|TRBJ1-6|TRBV6-6
CASSSHRVSTFTSLHF
>.|TRBJ2-6|TRBV10-3
CAVRPGEGSGANVLTF
>.|TRBJ2-5|TRBV5-4
CASSRAAPETQYF
>.|TRBJ2-7|TRBV7-2
CASSTSGGLTSYEQYF
>few|TRBJ1-1|TRBV5-5
CASIGGGRTGNTEAFF
>few|TRBJ2-2|TRBV5-1
CASSLDGQATGELFF
>few|TRBJ2-3|TRBV7-2
CASSLNSGASDTQYF
>.|TRBJ2-7|TRBV6-5
CASRLRDRPSYEQYF
>few|TRBJ2-2|TRBV2
CASRNRANTGELFF
>few|TRBJ2-3|TRBV11-2
CASSLAGARFHTQYF
>.|TRBJ2-3|TRBV5-1
CDSSRGGTDTQYF
>few|TRBJ2-5|TRBV7-8
CASSLGGTSGYETQYF
>.|TRBJ1-1|TRBV7-8
CASSLVPATEAFF
>few|TRBJ1-4|TRBV4-3
CASSPGQGVVELFF
>few|TRBJ1-5|TRBV18
CASSPGSGGNQPQHF
>.|TRBJ1-1|TRBV7-6
CASSSGSQGTKRNF
>.|TRBJ2-2|TRBV7-6
CASSYRAGVYTGELFF
>many|TRBJ2-7|TRBV5-1
CASSLGQGNEQYF
>many|TRBJ2-2|TRBV7-2
CASSLDMVAGELFF
>few|TRBJ2-3|TRBV3-1
CASSRRLAGTVADTQYF
>many|TRBJ2-1|TRBV7-6
CASSLVASGYNEQFF
>few|TRBJ1-3|TRBV15
CATSSPNRAGVVDSGNTIYF
>.|TRBJ1-1|TRBV18
CASSEGVQNTEAFF
>.|TRBJ1-1|TRBV29-1
CSVHRGLNTEAFF
>.|TRBJ2-7|TRBV4-3
CASSQELFYEQYF
>.|TRBJ2-3|TRBV27
CASSPWVLGASDTQYF
>.|TRBJ2-3|TRBV5-1
CASSLAGTGGGDTQYF
>.|TRBJ2-1|TRBV9
CASSEELGQQFF
>once|TRBJ2-1|TRBV20-1
CSTGTSGFYLRDEQFF
>few|TRBJ2-7|TRBV18
CASSPNSGQGDEQYF
>few|TRBJ2-3|TRBV24-1
CATSDHITDTQYF
>.|TRBJ2-2|TRBV6-5
CASSYLSANTGELFF